Listed here are 27 T cell receptor beta chains from one sample, sequenced in a study of T cells in Graves' hyperthyroidism and ophthalmopathy. It was RNA transcripts that yielded the amplified TCR beta CDR3 regions. HTBI primers were used for first-round RT-PCR of the TCR CDR3. In TCRdb, the multiplex PCR reads were re-called with MiXCR into one record per CDR3 protein. Found here are about 380,000 distinct CDR3 sequences, around an eighth of them singletons; the top ten hold around 20%. Material: blood. These receptors were taken from a young man with Graves' hyperthyroidism that later progressed to Graves' ophthalmopathy.

This clonotype appeared many times. The chain has TRBV7-2 and TRBJ2-5, with D possibly being TRBD2 (6 bases). V lost 2 bases to trimming and J lost 5 bases, with 15 bases between them. In germline, CDR1 is SGHTA, CDR2 FQGNSA. This CDR3 region has 15 residues. The CDR3 DNA is TGTGCCAGCAGCTTAACTGCGGGGTTGGGGGAGACCCAGTACTTC. This translates into CASSLTAGLGETQYF.

This clonotype showed up just a few times. The chain is built from TRBV6-1 and TRBJ1-6; 7 nucleotides agree with TRBD1. CDR3 length: 13 residues. The ends lost 7 bases at V and 9 bases at J; junction bases unmatched: 6. Germline V gene sequence: CDR1 MNHNS, CDR2 SASEGT. The CDR3 protein is CASKWQGVSPLHF. CDR3 DNA sequence: TGTGCCAGCAAATGGCAGGGGGTTTCACCCCTCCACTTT.

On this clonotype: One junction end does not reproduce the germline sequence, and a read error may be involved. The chain recombines TRBV20-1 with TRBJ2-3; 7 bases line up with TRBD1. The CDR3 is made up of 12 amino acids. The germline V gene encodes CDR1 DFQATT and CDR2 SNEGSKA (reference sequence). This CDR3 reads CSARPTGDTRYF. In DNA form, the CDR3 reads TGCAGTGCTAGACCAACAGGGGATACGCGGTATTTT.

Points on this clonotype: A much larger clone lies a single base off, so this may be a read error. This chain connects TRBV11-2 to TRBJ2-1, with 11 bases fitting TRBD2. Germline trimming cut 5 bases from V and 3 bases from J; bases unmatched to any gene: 6. This CDR3 is 16 amino acids long. Looked up from germline, CDR1 is SGHAT and CDR2 is FQNNGV. The CDR3 nucleotides read TGTGCCAGCAGCCCCCGGACTAGCGGGCTCTACAATGAGCAGTTCTTC. The encoded protein is CASSPRTSGLYNEQFF.

This chain links TRBV2 with TRBJ1-4; D remains unclear. Germline-derived CDR1 and CDR2 are SNHLY and FYNNEI. This CDR3 is built from 15 residues. Deletions cut 4 bases from V and 2 bases from J, with 11 bases between. CDR3 amino acids: CASSGQTSTNEKLFF. In nucleotides, the CDR3 is TGTGCCAGCAGTGGTCAGACGTCTACTAATGAAAAACTGTTTTTT.

This clonotype was counted ten times or more. The rearrangement uses TRBV5-1 and TRBJ1-5; D gene unclear. This CDR3 spans 15 amino acids. The V gene lost 0 bases and the J gene lost 0 bases, with 7 bases spanning the gap. CDR1 is SGHRS and CDR2 is YFSETQ in the germline V gene. CDR3 sequence reads: CASSLGTGSNQPQHF. The DNA of the CDR3 is TGCGCCAGCAGCTTGGGCACGGGTAGCAATCAGCCCCAGCATTTT.

The sample holds many counts of this clonotype. V and J are TRBV9 and TRBJ1-6, with TRBD1 as a possible D gene (6 bases). CDR1 SGDLS and CDR2 YYNGEE come from the germline V gene. V was trimmed by 6 bases and J by 11 bases, leaving 15 bases between them. This CDR3 spans 13 amino acids. CDR3 protein: CASTRSGDPPLHF. Here the CDR3 DNA reads TGTGCCAGCACTCGCTCAGGGGATCCACCCCTCCACTTT.

This sequence joins TRBV6-1 and TRBJ2-3; TRBD2 matches 11 bases. Per germline, CDR1 MNHNS and CDR2 SASEGT. This CDR3 comprises 15 residues. Trimming took 6 bases from V and 4 from J; bases not matched to a gene: 6. The CDR3 sequence: CASSRTSGQPDTQYF. The CDR3 nucleotides read TGTGCCAGCAGCCGGACTAGCGGGCAGCCAGATACGCAGTATTTT.

This chain connects TRBV5-6 to TRBJ2-7, with 10 nucleotides matching TRBD2. CDR3 length: 15 amino acids. Germline values: CDR1 SGHDT, CDR2 YYEEEE. Germline trimming cut 4 bases from V and 5 bases from J; bases unmatched to any gene: 9. For the CDR3, the DNA is TGTGCCAGCAGCATTAGCGGGGGGCCCACCAACGAGCAGTACTTC. Translating it yields CASSISGGPTNEQYF.

In its sample, this clonotype was seen a few times. The chain uses TRBV19 and TRBJ1-1; 7 nucleotides agree with TRBD1. Looked up from germline, CDR1 is LNHDA and CDR2 is SQIVND (reference sequence). J lost 0 bases, V lost 0 bases, and 4 bases had no gene match. CDR3 length: 16 amino acids. The CDR3: CASSIDLTGMNTEAFF. The DNA of the CDR3 is TGTGCCAGTAGTATAGATCTGACAGGGATGAACACTGAAGCTTTCTTT. The whole variable domain, remainder taken from reference TRBV19 and TRBJ1-1, is DGGITQSPKYLFRKEGQNVTLSCEQNLNHDAMYWYRQDPGQGLRLIYYSQIVNDFQKGDIAEGYSVSREKKESFPLTVTSAQKNPTAFYLCASSIDLTGMNTEAFFGQGTRLTVV.

This clonotype was detected ten times or more. The J gene is TRBJ2-7, the V gene TRBV5-1; D may be TRBD1 or TRBD2 (5 bases each). The CDR3 totals 14 residues. Trimming removed 5 bases at V and 3 bases at J, with 15 bases between. Germline-derived CDR1 and CDR2 are SGHRS and YFSETQ. In nucleotides, the CDR3 is TGCGCCAGCAGGCCCCCGGGACGCAACTACGAGCAGTACTTC. Protein sequence: CASRPPGRNYEQYF.

A few counts support this clonotype. This sequence joins TRBV7-9 and TRBJ2-5, with 10 bases that match TRBD2. From germline, CDR1 is SEHNR and CDR2 FQNEAQ (reference sequence). Losses at the gene ends were 6 bases for V and 2 bases for J; bases not matched to a gene: 9. The CDR3 contains 16 residues. The CDR3 here is CASSPGERGGQETQYF. The CDR3, as DNA: TGTGCCAGCAGTCCCGGAGAGCGGGGGGGACAAGAGACCCAGTACTTC.

This clonotype showed up many times. The CDR3 bases are TGTGCCATCAGACAAAGCTCTGGAAACACCATATATTTT. Its translation: CAIRQSSGNTIYF. V and J are TRBV2 and TRBJ1-3; no definite D call. There are 13 residues in the CDR3. V was trimmed by 10 bases and J by 0 bases, leaving 10 bases between them. Germline lookup yields CDR1 SNHLY and CDR2 FYNNEI.

The J gene is TRBJ2-1, the V gene TRBV11-3; the match to TRBD1 covers 7 bases. Germline V CDR1 and CDR2: SGHNT, YENEEA. Unmatched junction bases numbered 7, after V lost 4 bases and J lost 1 base. CDR3 length: 16 amino acids. The CDR3 loop reads CASSSDRFLSYNEQFF. The CDR3 DNA reads TGTGCCAGCAGCTCGGACAGGTTTCTTTCCTACAATGAGCAGTTCTTC.

In this sample, this clonotype turned up many times. The gene calls are TRBV7-9 and TRBJ1-1, with a weak D call TRBD1 (5 bases). CDR1 is SEHNR, CDR2 FQNEAQ, per germline (reference sequence). This CDR3 region has 15 residues. Deletions cut 8 bases from V and 1 base from J, with 17 bases between. CDR3 in amino acids: CASPGGATPNTEAFF. CDR3 sequence (DNA): TGTGCCAGCCCAGGAGGGGCCACCCCGAACACTGAAGCTTTCTTT.

This clonotype was recorded a few times. The chain couples TRBV7-9 to TRBJ2-2; D is possibly TRBD1 or TRBD2 (5 bases each). The CDR3 extends over 14 amino acids. The V gene's germline CDR1 is SEHNR and CDR2 FQNEAQ (reference sequence). V was trimmed by 4 bases and J by 3 bases, leaving 9 bases between them. The chain's CDR3 is CASSSGPYTGELFF. The DNA of the CDR3 is TGTGCCAGCAGCTCGGGACCTTACACCGGGGAGCTGTTTTTT.

In this sample, this clonotype turned up many times. Here the CDR3 reads CASRGHWNTEAFF. CDR3 bases: TGTGCCAGCCGGGGACACTGGAACACTGAAGCTTTCTTT. The chain couples TRBV12-3 or TRBV12-4 to TRBJ1-1, with D possibly TRBD1 on 6 matching bases. V dropped 8 bases and J dropped 1 base, with 11 bases sitting between them. There are 13 residues in the CDR3.

As DNA, the CDR3 is TGCAGTGCTAGATCCCCAGACTATGGCTACACCTTC. Its protein is CSARSPDYGYTF. The chain employs TRBV20-1 and TRBJ1-2; D gene unclear. The CDR3 loop spans 12 amino acids. Deletions cut 2 bases from V and 3 bases from J, with 7 bases between. The V gene's germline CDR1 is DFQATT and CDR2 SNEGSKA (reference sequence).

Ten or more counts support this clonotype. The J gene is TRBJ1-6, the V gene TRBV5-1, with TRBD1 matching 10 bases. Germline lookup yields CDR1 SGHRS and CDR2 YFSETQ. V lost 7 bases, J lost 8 bases, and 3 bases stayed unmatched. CDR3 size: 13 residues. CDR3 region: CASQTGGDSPLHF. The CDR3 coding sequence is TGCGCCAGCCAGACAGGGGGCGATTCACCCCTCCACTTT. The full variable domain, completed using reference TRBV5-1 and TRBJ1-6, is KAGVTQTPRYLIKTRGQQVTLSCSPISGHRSVSWYQQTPGQGLQFLFEYFSETQRNKGNFPGRFSGRQFSNSRSEMNVSTLELGDSALYLCASQTGGDSPLHFGNGTRLTVT.

This chain links TRBV5-5 with TRBJ1-5; no reliable D call. Germline CDR1 and CDR2: SGHKS and YYEKEE (reference sequence). The CDR3 covers 15 residues. Trimming removed 4 bases from V and 2 bases from J, with 13 bases in between. The chain's CDR3 is CASSIKEDGNQPQHF. The DNA of the CDR3 is TGTGCCAGCAGCATCAAAGAGGACGGCAATCAGCCCCAGCATTTT.

The genes are TRBV10-2 and TRBJ2-5; 13 nucleotides match TRBD2. With V trimmed by 6 bases and J by 7 bases, 5 bases remained unmatched. Germline-derived CDR1 and CDR2 are WSHSY and SAAADI. This CDR3 is 14 amino acids long. In nucleotides, the CDR3 is TGCGCCAGCAGGGATACTAGCGGGGGGGGGACCCAGTACTTC. Amino acids: CASRDTSGGGTQYF.

This clonotype was counted ten times or more. The V and J genes are TRBV28 and TRBJ1-2, with D possibly matching TRBD1 (6 bases). CDR1 and CDR2 from the germline V gene are MDHEN and SYDVKM. Deletions cut 2 bases from V and 5 bases from J, with 12 bases between. CDR3 length: 14 amino acids. CDR3 sequence: CASSLNGRGYGYTF. The DNA for the CDR3 is TGTGCCAGCAGTTTAAATGGCAGGGGTTATGGCTACACCTTC.

Many counts were recorded for this clonotype. The rearrangement joins TRBV20-1 to TRBJ2-3; D gene uncertain. V lost 3 bases, J lost 0 bases, and 4 bases lay in between. CDR1 and CDR2 from the germline V gene are DFQATT and SNEGSKA (reference sequence). The CDR3 has 12 residues. In DNA form, the CDR3 reads TGCAGTGCTAGCGGGAGCACAGATACGCAGTATTTT. It codes for CSASGSTDTQYF.

This clonotype was seen many times. The V call is TRBV7-9, the J call TRBJ2-3, with D uncertain. V was trimmed by 6 bases and J by 1 base, leaving 8 bases between them. The CDR3 sequence is 13 residues long. Germline CDR1 SEHNR, CDR2 FQNEAQ (reference sequence). In DNA, the CDR3 is TGTGCCAGCAGAGCGACCCGCACAGATACGCAGTATTTT. This gives the protein CASRATRTDTQYF.

This clonotype was recorded at least ten times. The J gene is TRBJ1-3, the V gene TRBV6-1, with D unclear. V was trimmed by 10 bases and J by 1 base, leaving 11 bases between them. CDR3 length: 13 residues. Per germline, CDR1 MNHNS and CDR2 SASEGT. CDR3 DNA: TGTGCCACATCCGCGCAGTCTGGAAACACCATATATTTT. Amino acid sequence: CATSAQSGNTIYF.

The rearrangement links TRBV29-1 to TRBJ2-2; unclear D gene. Germline CDR1 and CDR2: SQVTM and ANQGSEA. The CDR3 runs to 12 residues. V was shortened by 2 bases and J by 6 bases, with 7 bases between the two germline ends. The CDR3 nucleotides read TGCAGCGTTGAAACCGCCCCCGGGGAGCTGTTTTTT. Its protein is CSVETAPGELFF.

This clonotype was detected ten times or more. The V call is TRBV12-3 or TRBV12-4, the J call TRBJ1-6; no clear D gene. Trimming shortened V by 6 bases and J by 13 bases, and 13 bases separated the two germline ends. CDR3 length: 12 residues. The CDR3 loop is CASSLWTIPLHF. The CDR3, as DNA: TGTGCCAGCAGCCTGTGGACCATTCCCCTCCACTTT.